The 27 T cell receptor beta chains given below trace back to one sample, sequenced in a study of CD8 T cells in ankylosing spondylitis. Overall study results and limits: Seemingly characteristic of ankylosing spondylitis blood was a TCR beta motif consisting of about 8 highly homologous variants.

No antigen is known for these receptors. MiXCR was run by TCRdb on the 5' RACE reads, yielding one entry per CDR3 protein. The repertoire consists of 470,000 or so distinct CDR3 sequences, with around 26% occurring once and the leading ten covering about 0.9%. The sample consisted of blood, either unsorted or a sorted T cell fraction (not recorded which). These receptors originate from a male donor with ankylosing spondylitis.

J is TRBJ1-5 and V is TRBV18; TRBD1 matches 7 bases. Germline V gene data show CDR1 as KGHSH and CDR2 as LQKENI. This CDR3 contains 17 residues. After removal of 2 bases from V and 0 bases from J, the junction contained 7 bases not matched to a gene. This CDR3 reads CASSPEDRLNSNQPQHF. The CDR3 DNA reads as TGTGCCAGCTCACCAGAGGACAGGCTAAATAGCAATCAGCCCCAGCATTTT.

This clonotype was detected a few times. The V gene is TRBV5-1, the J gene TRBJ2-1; tentative D call: TRBD2 (5 bases). CDR1 is SGHRS and CDR2 is YFSETQ in the germline V gene. V lost 1 base and J lost 0, with 11 bases in between. The CDR3 consists of 16 residues. CDR3 in amino acids: CASSLRLQSSYNEQFF. The CDR3 region has the DNA TGCGCCAGCAGCTTGAGACTACAAAGCTCCTACAATGAGCAGTTCTTC.

The chain employs TRBV20-1 and TRBJ2-7; perhaps TRBD1 as D (5 bases). Trimming took off 5 bases at V and 6 bases at J, with 20 bases between the two ends. Germline V CDR1 and CDR2: DFQATT, SNEGSKA (reference sequence). The CDR3 runs 14 residues. The CDR3 sequence is CSARTDSLGFEQYF. As DNA, the CDR3 is TGCAGTGCTCGAACCGACAGTCTTGGCTTCGAGCAGTACTTC.

This sequence joins TRBV12-3 or TRBV12-4 and TRBJ2-1, with TRBD1 as a possible D gene (6 bases). Trimming stripped 7 bases from V and 4 bases from J, with 17 bases between. The CDR3 sequence is 15 residues long. The chain's CDR3 is CASTPGVAFYNEQFF. As DNA, the CDR3 is TGTGCCAGCACCCCAGGGGTGGCTTTTTACAATGAGCAGTTCTTC.

This clonotype turned up a few times. The chain uses TRBV7-9 and TRBJ2-1; maybe TRBD2 (6 bases). The V end was cut by 5 bases, the J end by 12 bases, with 17 bases between. The CDR3 contains 13 residues. Germline CDR1 is SEHNR and CDR2 is FQNEAQ (reference sequence). CDR3 sequence: CASSPTEGIGQFF. CDR3 in DNA: TGTGCCAGCAGCCCAACGGAGGGCATAGGGCAGTTCTTC.

The V call is TRBV7-9, the J call TRBJ2-5, with D unclear. V was clipped by 1 base and J by 5 bases, with 14 bases between them. Germline CDR1 is SEHNR and CDR2 is FQNEAQ (reference sequence). This CDR3 has 15 amino acids. CDR3 nucleotide sequence: TGTGCCAGCAGCTTAGGTATTGGGCTGCCCGAGACCCAGTACTTC. It translates to CASSLGIGLPETQYF.

This chain joins TRBV7-9 and TRBJ1-1; D is ambiguous. The CDR3 covers 17 residues. The V gene lost 1 base and the J gene lost 3 bases, with 18 bases spanning the gap. The germline V gene encodes CDR1 SEHNR and CDR2 FQNEAQ (reference sequence). The DNA for the CDR3 is TGTGCCAGCAGCTTAGATTACGCAGCCCATGGGGACACTGAAGCTTTCTTT. Its protein product is CASSLDYAAHGDTEAFF.

V gene TRBV24-1 combines with J gene TRBJ2-2; D unresolved. The ends were cut back, 3 bases at V and 4 bases at J, with 14 bases in the middle. The length of the CDR3 is 16 residues. The germline CDR1 and CDR2 sequences are KGHDR and SFDVKD. The CDR3, as DNA: TGTGCCACCAGTGATCCCCGGGTGAAGGGCACCGGGGAGCTGTTTTTT. It encodes CATSDPRVKGTGELFF.

In its sample, this clonotype was seen a few times. The rearrangement uses TRBV6-2 or TRBV6-3 and TRBJ1-1; D gene ambiguous. Germline V gene data show CDR1 as MNHEY and CDR2 as SVGEGT. The CDR3 spans 14 residues. Trimming removed 0 bases from V and 3 bases from J, with 8 bases in between. The CDR3 region is CASSYSRGDTEAFF. In DNA form, the CDR3 reads TGTGCCAGCAGTTACTCACGAGGAGACACTGAAGCTTTCTTT.

A single count supports this clonotype. V gene TRBV20-1 combines with J gene TRBJ2-6; D unclear. V lost 0 bases and J lost 2, with 11 bases in between. The CDR3 spans 16 residues. The germline CDR1 and CDR2 sequences are DFQATT and SNEGSKA (reference sequence). The CDR3 DNA follows: TGCAGTGCTAGAGATCTGGTACGAGCTGGGGCCAACGTCCTGACTTTC. As protein: CSARDLVRAGANVLTF.

This clonotype was picked up many times. The rearrangement uses TRBV12-3 or TRBV12-4 and TRBJ2-1, with 9 bases aligning to TRBD1. J gave up 6 bases and V 8 bases, and 5 bases lay outside the gene matches. The CDR3 is 13 amino acids. Here the CDR3 reads CASAGTGINEQFF. The CDR3 DNA follows: TGTGCCAGCGCGGGGACAGGGATCAATGAGCAGTTCTTC.

The chain joins TRBV12-5 to TRBJ1-5; D is ambiguous. With 3 bases removed from V and 7 bases from J, the gap between germline ends came to 13 bases. Looked up from germline, CDR1 is LGHNT and CDR2 is FRNRAP. This CDR3 has 14 residues. The CDR3 sequence is CASGFIRVEQPQHF. In DNA, the CDR3 is TGTGCTAGTGGTTTTATTAGGGTGGAGCAGCCCCAGCATTTT.

The chain couples TRBV5-1 to TRBJ2-3; 11 bases are shared with TRBD2. Losses at the gene ends were 4 bases for V and 2 bases for J; bases not matched to a gene: 21. The CDR3 loop spans 21 amino acids. Germline CDR1 and CDR2: SGHRS and YFSETQ. Written as DNA, the CDR3 is TGCGCCAGCAGCCCCGGCGAGACTAGCGGGAACCTACCACGTCTCACAGATACGCAGTATTTT. This encodes CASSPGETSGNLPRLTDTQYF.

This clonotype came up a few times. The chain has TRBV5-1 and TRBJ1-4; D remains ambiguous. The germline CDR1 and CDR2 sequences are SGHRS and YFSETQ. The CDR3 length is 14 residues. V was clipped by 0 bases and J by 8 bases, with 11 bases between them. The CDR3 reads CASSLGRVGEKLFF. The DNA of the CDR3 is TGCGCCAGCAGCTTGGGAAGGGTAGGCGAAAAACTGTTTTTT. The full variable domain, its missing parts supplied by reference TRBV5-1 and TRBJ1-4, is KAGVTQTPRYLIKTRGQQVTLSCSPISGHRSVSWYQQTPGQGLQFLFEYFSETQRNKGNFPGRFSGRQFSNSRSEMNVSTLELGDSALYLCASSLGRVGEKLFFGSGTQLSVL.

The genes are TRBV27 and TRBJ2-3, with D unresolved. The V end lost 5 bases, the J end lost 3 bases, and 15 bases lay between the germline ends. The germline V gene has CDR1 MNHEY and CDR2 SMNVEV (reference sequence). The CDR3 has 15 residues. The CDR3 DNA reads TGTGCCAGCAGTCACCGTAATCTGGGGACAGATACGCAGTATTTT. The encoded protein is CASSHRNLGTDTQYF.

The rearrangement links TRBV24-1 to TRBJ2-2, with TRBD1 matching over 7 bases. V trimming: 4 bases; J trimming: 0 bases; junction bases outside the gene matches: 7. The CDR3 is made up of 17 amino acids. Germline V gene data show CDR1 as KGHDR and CDR2 as SFDVKD. The CDR3 is CATSDVTGNANTGELFF. In DNA form, the CDR3 reads TGTGCCACCAGTGACGTGACAGGGAACGCGAACACCGGGGAGCTGTTTTTT.

This clonotype was observed once. The rearrangement joins TRBV11-2 to TRBJ2-1; 11 bases agree with TRBD2. The CDR3 sequence is 17 residues long. Germline CDR1 SGHAT, CDR2 FQNNGV. V lost 1 base to trimming and J lost 15 bases; unmatched junction nucleotides: 17. CDR3: CASSLVGITSGRMRWFF. The CDR3 nucleotides are TGTGCCAGCAGCTTAGTGGGAATAACTAGCGGGAGAATGCGGTGGTTCTTC.

J is TRBJ1-1 and V is TRBV5-1; the D gene is possibly TRBD1 (5 bases). In germline, CDR1 is SGHRS, CDR2 YFSETQ. Trimming pared 5 bases from V and 1 base from J, leaving 15 bases between. The CDR3 loop spans 15 amino acids. Written as DNA, the CDR3 is TGCGCCAGCAGGGAGGTTGGGACGGAGAACACTGAAGCTTTCTTT. This codes for CASREVGTENTEAFF.

The chain has TRBV7-8 and TRBJ2-1; D call uncertain. Trimming removed 5 bases from V and 5 bases from J, with 13 bases in between. The CDR3 is made up of 14 amino acids. Germline V gene data show CDR1 as SGHVS and CDR2 as FQNEAQ. This chain's CDR3 is CASSARQSDNEQFF. The CDR3 DNA reads as TGTGCCAGCAGCGCCAGGCAGAGCGACAATGAGCAGTTCTTC.

The gene calls are TRBV10-3 and TRBJ2-2; TRBD1 aligns across 9 bases. CDR1 and CDR2 from the germline V gene are ENHRY and SYGVKD. The V and J ends lost 3 bases and 4 bases, in that order; junction bases with no gene match: 9. CDR3 length: 17 amino acids. The CDR3 region is CAISDDTGGRGTGELFF. CDR3 DNA sequence: TGTGCCATCAGTGACGATACAGGGGGCCGCGGCACCGGGGAGCTGTTTTTT.

This chain uses TRBV6-4 with TRBJ2-1; D remains unclear. CDR1 and CDR2 from the germline V gene are MRHNA and SNTAGT. V was shortened by 3 bases and J by 7 bases, with 10 bases between the two germline ends. The CDR3 covers 13 residues. The CDR3: CASSETLGNEQFF. As DNA, the CDR3 is TGTGCCAGCAGTGAAACGCTAGGGAATGAGCAGTTCTTC.

This sequence joins TRBV12-3 or TRBV12-4 and TRBJ1-5; TRBD1 might be the D (5 bases). The V end was cut by 5 bases, the J end by 2 bases, with 10 bases between. CDR3 length equals 14 residues. CDR3 DNA sequence: TGTGCCAGCAGTGGGACCAGGCGCAATCAGCCCCAGCATTTT. This codes for CASSGTRRNQPQHF.

V gene TRBV5-1 combines with J gene TRBJ2-7; 7 bases align to TRBD1. J lost 4 bases, V lost 0 bases, and 4 bases had no gene match. The germline CDR1 and CDR2 sequences are SGHRS and YFSETQ. This CDR3 is built from 14 residues. CDR3 amino acids: CASSLGQGRYEQYV. The DNA of the CDR3 is TGCGCCAGCAGCTTGGGACAGGGAAGATACGAGCAGTACGTC.

This clonotype was seen a few times. The chain carries TRBV5-1 and TRBJ2-3; the match to TRBD1 covers 10 bases. There are 17 residues in the CDR3. V was clipped by 4 bases and J by 2 bases; unmatched bases: 10. The germline gives CDR1 SGHRS, CDR2 YFSETQ. The CDR3 loop is CASSRGRDRGFTDTQYF. In DNA form, the CDR3 reads TGCGCCAGCAGCCGAGGACGGGACAGGGGATTCACAGATACGCAGTATTTT.

In the case of this clonotype: At one end the junction does not follow the germline gene, possibly because of a read error. CDR3 in DNA: TGCAGTGCTATAGCGAACCCTGAAGCTTTCTTT. It specifies CSAIANPEAFF. This chain joins TRBV20-1 and TRBJ1-1, with D unresolved. Germline CDR1 reads DFQATT; CDR2 reads SNEGSKA (reference sequence). The CDR3 sequence is 11 residues long.

In this sample, this clonotype turned up many times. This chain connects TRBV5-1 to TRBJ1-1; possibly TRBD1 for D (5 bases). CDR1 and CDR2 from the germline V gene are SGHRS and YFSETQ. The CDR3 runs to 14 residues. Trimming cost V 4 bases and J 2 bases, with 12 bases left between them. The CDR3 loop is CASSLEGVNTEAFF. Written as DNA, the CDR3 is TGCGCCAGCAGCCTTGAAGGGGTAAACACTGAAGCTTTCTTT.

The CDR3 nucleotides are TGTGCCAGCAGTACCGACAGGGGTTGGAATGAGCAGTTCTTC. Protein: CASSTDRGWNEQFF. The chain recombines TRBV2 with TRBJ2-1; 8 bases line up with TRBD1. The V and J ends lost 5 bases and 7 bases, in that order; junction bases with no gene match: 7. The CDR3 contains 14 residues. Germline V gene lookup returns CDR1 SNHLY and CDR2 FYNNEI.